This note documents a single T cell receptor beta chain sequence. The antigen remains unidentified. TCRdb keeps only in-frame clones here, not all; method: immunoSEQ multiplex PCR. The sample includes fewer than 55,000 clones, roughly 61% of them seen just once. These data originate in a study of a mutant IDH1 vaccine in newly diagnosed glioma. Study overall: Patients were pretreated with radiotherapy, temozolomide, or both, mostly both. The timing of visit V12 was week 35, and that of visit V13 was week 47.

Time point of the sample: week 47, end of study. All doses held 300 ug of mutant IDH1 20-mer peptide, with topical imiquimod. The patients received vaccinations eight times, in weeks 1, 3, 5, 7, 11, 15, 19 and 23. The germline CDR1 and CDR2 sequences are MGHRA and YSYEKL. The CDR3 totals 15 residues. This TCR came from a man between 35 and 55 years old with glioma. Some clones in this sample may be carry-over from other donors' samples. This sample comprised peripheral blood mononuclear cells (PBMCs), obtained from a glioma patient whose treatment included an IDH1 peptide vaccine. This chain connects TRBV4-1 to TRBJ2-5, with a weak D call TRBD2 (5 bases). TRBJ2-7 matches the DNA end more closely, so the J call is doubtful. CDR3 protein: CASSQELVGSYEQYF. CDR3 DNA sequence: TGCGCCAGCAGCCAAGAACTAGTCGGCTCCTACGAGCAGTACTTC.